The entry that follows covers one TCR beta chain sequence. What it binds is unknown. This specimen belongs to a study of siplizumab effects on memory and regulatory T cells. Assaying covered roughly 92,000 TCR templates per sample. Profiled with immunoSEQ multiplex PCR; TCRdb holds only in-frame clones, not every one. The sample contains roughly 100,000 clones, 92% of which appear only once. Study conclusions and caveats: Tregs proliferating in siplizumab cultures lacked confirmation of their suppressive function. Alloreactive clones mapping to unstimulated subsets formed only a minor fraction.

The source of this sequence is a human donor in good health. Material: CD4+ T cells sorted from blood.

CDR3 nucleotides: TGTGCCAGCAGGGGGTGGGGACAGGGGCAAGGGCAGCCCCAGCATTTT. Its protein is CASRGWGQGQGQPQHF. The V and J genes are TRBV28 and TRBJ1-5, with 10 nucleotides matching TRBD1. The J segment lost 7 bases and the V segment lost 6 bases, leaving 12 bases of the junction unmatched. This CDR3 spans 16 amino acids. The germline V gene has CDR1 MDHEN and CDR2 SYDVKM.